The 8 T cell receptor beta chains presented below share a single source sample, sequenced in a study of Ad26.COV2.S vaccination and SARS-CoV-2 variants. The method was immunoSEQ multiplex PCR; TCRdb's version includes in-frame clones alone and lacks a portion of them. The table has some 450,000 clones, less than 95% seen once. This sample's treatment: about 20 received Ad26.COV2.S at low or high dose, single or two shots; 5 received placebo; per-sample allocation not given. Sampling was performed 63 days after the first vaccine or placebo injection. This specimen was peripheral blood, taken in a trial of Ad26.COV2.S vaccine versus placebo. The receptors were sampled from a person between 18 and 59 years old who received the Ad26.COV2.S COVID-19 vaccine or a placebo.

The chain links TRBV3-1 (or the pseudogene TRBV3-2) to TRBJ2-2, with 13 bases lining up with TRBD2. The V gene end was trimmed by 1 base and the J gene end by 5 bases; junction bases not matched to a gene: 10. Germline CDR1 LGHDT, CDR2 YNNKEL (reference sequence). This CDR3 is built from 19 residues. The CDR3 nucleotides are TGTGCCAGCAGCCAAGGGTCCCGACTAGCGGGAGGAAGAACCGGGGAGCTGTTTTTT. It specifies CASSQGSRLAGGRTGELFF.

The chain employs TRBV28 and TRBJ1-2; 12 positions agree with TRBD1. CDR1 is MDHEN, CDR2 SYDVKM, per germline. V trimming: 2 bases; J trimming: 4 bases; junction bases outside the gene matches: 5. The CDR3 has 16 residues. The chain's CDR3 is CASSLTGTGGGYGYTF. CDR3 bases: TGTGCCAGCAGTTTAACTGGGACAGGGGGCGGCTATGGCTACACCTTC.

This rearrangement joins TRBV28 to TRBJ1-2; D gene uncertain. Trimming left V 6 bases short and J 7 bases short, with 12 bases between. CDR1 and CDR2 from the germline V gene are MDHEN and SYDVKM. The CDR3 spans 12 residues. CDR3 DNA sequence: TGTGCCAGCAGCCCCGGATGGTTTGGCTACACCTTC. Protein: CASSPGWFGYTF.

The chain joins TRBV5-1 to TRBJ1-1; 10 bases fit TRBD1. Germline CDR1 SGHRS, CDR2 YFSETQ. The CDR3 runs 14 residues. V trimming: 5 bases; J trimming: 3 bases; junction bases outside the gene matches: 4. The CDR3, as DNA: TGCGCCAGCAGTTCGGGACAGGGGTACACTGAAGCTTTCTTT. It codes for CASSSGQGYTEAFF.

The V and J genes are TRBV28 and TRBJ2-6; 7 positions match TRBD1. Germline-derived CDR1 and CDR2 are MDHEN and SYDVKM. The ends lost 6 bases at V and 2 bases at J; junction bases unmatched: 4. The CDR3 has 15 amino acids. CDR3 loop: CASRLTGAGANVLTF. In DNA form, the CDR3 reads TGTGCCAGCAGGCTCACAGGGGCTGGGGCCAACGTCCTGACTTTC.

The rearrangement joins TRBV6-5 to TRBJ2-1; D unclear. This CDR3 contains 13 residues. Deletions cut 7 bases from V and 6 bases from J, with 13 bases between. Germline-derived CDR1 and CDR2 are MNHEY and SVGAGI. Here the CDR3 DNA reads TGTGCCAGCAAGAGAGGCAGAGGCAATGAGCAGTTCTTC. It specifies CASKRGRGNEQFF.

The chain uses TRBV4-3 and TRBJ2-4; tentative D call: TRBD2 (6 bases). This CDR3 comprises 15 residues. The V gene's germline CDR1 is LGHNA and CDR2 YSLEER. V lost 5 bases and J lost 0, with 11 bases in between. This CDR3 is CASSESGAAKNIQYF. The CDR3 DNA is TGCGCCAGCAGCGAGTCGGGAGCAGCCAAAAACATTCAGTACTTC.

To note about this clone: Additional DNA sequences in this sample encode the identical CDR3. V is TRBV29-1 and J is TRBJ1-1; tentative D call: TRBD1 (5 bases). The V and J ends lost 7 bases and 4 bases respectively, with 13 bases between them. The CDR3 sequence is 12 residues long. Per the germline V gene, CDR1 is SQVTM and CDR2 is ANQGSEA. Here the CDR3 reads CSAAGGGTEAFF. DNA for the CDR3: TGCAGCGCCGCGGGGGGGGGCACTGAAGCTTTCTTT.